These 20 T cell receptor beta chains originate from one sample sequenced in a study of immune cell composition in non-small cell lung cancer. Normal lung sampling was at least 3 cm from the tumour, as distant as possible. Sequencing used immunoSEQ multiplex PCR; TCRdb keeps in-frame clones, though not all of them. The sample yields around 2,000 clones, roughly 70% seen once. Specimen: non-adjacent lung tissue. These TCRs come from a human donor with non-small cell lung cancer.

This clone has just one count. The chain has TRBV2 and TRBJ1-5, with 7 bases lining up with TRBD1. This CDR3 is 13 amino acids long. Trimming removed 5 bases from V and 9 bases from J; junction bases left unmatched: 7. Germline CDR1 SNHLY, CDR2 FYNNEI. CDR3 coding DNA: TGTGCCAGCAGTACAGGGGAAGGGAGGCCCCAGCATTTT. Translation: CASSTGEGRPQHF.

The chain recombines TRBV7-9 with TRBJ1-2; D remains unclear. Germline CDR1 and CDR2: SEHNR and FQNEAQ (reference sequence). Trimming shortened V by 2 bases and J by 5 bases, and 15 bases separated the two germline ends. CDR3 length: 15 residues. The CDR3 DNA reads TGTGCCAGCAGCTTATCTGGCGGCGGAGGATATGGCTACACCTTC. Protein sequence: CASSLSGGGGYGYTF.

J is TRBJ2-2 and V is TRBV2, with TRBD1 matching over 11 bases. The CDR3 consists of 17 residues. V dropped 7 bases and J dropped 7; count of bases not matched to a gene: 14. Germline V lookup: CDR1 SNHLY, CDR2 FYNNEI. The CDR3 DNA reads as TGTGCCAGCAAAGGACAGGGGGCAAGTTTTTTCCACGGGGAGCTGTTTTTT. Its translation is CASKGQGASFFHGELFF.

The gene calls are TRBV10-1 and TRBJ2-7, with 11 bases fitting TRBD1. CDR3 length: 15 amino acids. The junction had 1 base not matched to a gene; V was cut back by 0 bases and J by 3 bases. CDR1 is WNHNN, CDR2 SYGVQD, per germline (reference sequence). CDR3 sequence reads: CASSESGTGGYEQYF. Written as DNA, the CDR3 is TGCGCCAGCAGTGAGTCCGGGACAGGGGGCTACGAGCAGTACTTC.

This chain links TRBV7-3 with TRBJ1-6; D is undetermined. Trimming pared 0 bases from V and 7 bases from J, leaving 13 bases between. CDR1 is SGHTA, CDR2 FQGTGA, per germline. The CDR3 has 16 residues. CDR3 nucleotides: TGTGCCAGCAGCTTAACGACTAGTGGACCGAATTCACCCCTCCACTTT. Translating it yields CASSLTTSGPNSPLHF.

V is TRBV7-6 and J is TRBJ2-1; 8 bases line up with TRBD2. Trimming at V came to 5 bases and at J to 3 bases, leaving 3 bases not matched to a gene. The CDR3 totals 14 residues. Germline V gene lookup returns CDR1 SGHVS and CDR2 FNYEAQ. CDR3 coding DNA: TGTGCCAGCAGCGCGAGCGGGAGCTACAATGAGCAGTTCTTC. Its translation is CASSASGSYNEQFF.

This chain connects TRBV29-1 to TRBJ2-2; 8 nucleotides agree with TRBD2. This CDR3 has 17 amino acids. J lost 3 bases, V lost 6 bases, and 15 bases had no gene match. Germline V gene lookup returns CDR1 SQVTM and CDR2 ANQGSEA. The CDR3 nucleotides read TGCAGCGTAGCGGGAGTTCTTGGACGGGGGGACACCGGGGAGCTGTTTTTT. This encodes CSVAGVLGRGDTGELFF.

The V gene is TRBV6-5, the J gene TRBJ1-2; tentative D call: TRBD1 (5 bases). The CDR3 covers 14 residues. Germline V gene data show CDR1 as MNHEY and CDR2 as SVGAGI. Between the trimmed V and J ends, which lost 0 bases and 3 bases, there was a span of 8 bases. CDR3 DNA: TGTGCCAGCAGTTACTCGCTAGGGGACTATGGCTACACCTTC. Its translation: CASSYSLGDYGYTF.

The genes are TRBV6-1 and TRBJ1-6; D gene ambiguous. This CDR3 has 15 residues. Trimming shortened V by 3 bases and J by 8 bases, and 14 bases separated the two germline ends. Germline CDR1 is MNHNS and CDR2 is SASEGT. The CDR3 nucleotides read TGTGCCAGCAGTGAGAGCGCCAAGGGAGATTCACCCCTCCACTTT. Translating gives CASSESAKGDSPLHF.

The V and J genes are TRBV7-2 and TRBJ1-2; D might be TRBD1 (5 bases). There are 14 residues in the CDR3. V was pared by 3 bases and J by 4 bases, with 12 bases between. CDR1 is SGHTA, CDR2 FQGNSA, per germline. This CDR3 reads CASSLGGGSYGYTF. CDR3 in DNA: TGTGCCAGCAGCTTGGGGGGAGGGTCCTATGGCTACACCTTC.

V gene TRBV27 combines with J gene TRBJ2-3; perhaps TRBD2 as D (6 bases). Deletions cut 0 bases from V and 7 bases from J, with 11 bases between. This CDR3 region has 14 residues. The V gene's germline CDR1 is MNHEY and CDR2 SMNVEV (reference sequence). The DNA of the CDR3 is TGTGCCAGCAGTTTATCAGGGACTGTAAATACGCAGTATTTT. Protein sequence: CASSLSGTVNTQYF.

Here the CDR3 reads CASSPGTGGISTQYF. The CDR3 coding sequence is TGTGCCAGCAGCCCCGGGACAGGGGGTATTAGTACGCAGTATTTT. The V gene is TRBV7-9, the J gene TRBJ2-3; TRBD1 aligns across 11 bases. Trimming took 5 bases from V and 8 from J; bases not matched to a gene: 9. This CDR3 is 15 amino acids long. Per germline, CDR1 SEHNR and CDR2 FQNEAQ (reference sequence).

The V call is TRBV6-4, the J call TRBJ2-3, with D hard to call. CDR1 is MRHNA and CDR2 is SNTAGT in the germline V gene. The CDR3 spans 13 residues. Trimming stripped 3 bases from V and 0 bases from J, with 4 bases between. In DNA, the CDR3 is TGTGCCAGCAGTGAGCGGAGCACAGATACGCAGTATTTT. Translated, it gives CASSERSTDTQYF.

This rearrangement joins TRBV6-6 to TRBJ1-5, with a tentative D call TRBD1 (5 bases). The CDR3 has 13 amino acids. V lost 5 bases and J lost 6, with 11 bases in between. Germline V gene sequence: CDR1 MNHNY, CDR2 SVGAGI (reference sequence). As DNA, the CDR3 is TGTGCCAGCAGTCCCCTGGGGGGTCAGCCCCAGCATTTT. Its protein is CASSPLGGQPQHF.

This clone was detected a few times. J is TRBJ1-2 and V is TRBV7-3, with 11 bases aligning to TRBD1. With 2 bases clipped from V and 5 bases from J, the junction kept 4 bases outside the gene matches. Germline loops: CDR1 SGHTA, CDR2 FQGTGA. The CDR3 contains 15 residues. As DNA, the CDR3 is TGTGCCAGCAGCTTATCGGGACAGGGGGGGTATGGCTACACCTTC. It encodes CASSLSGQGGYGYTF.

The CDR3 reads CASSDSATVNTEAFF. As DNA, the CDR3 is TGTGCCAGCAGTGACTCCGCCACAGTGAACACTGAAGCTTTCTTT. The chain has TRBV2 and TRBJ1-1; D is uncertain. The CDR3 length is 15 residues. Germline loops: CDR1 SNHLY, CDR2 FYNNEI. V dropped 3 bases and J dropped 0 bases, with 11 bases sitting between them.

The chain is built from TRBV6-5 and TRBJ2-5; TRBD2 matches at 7 bases. The CDR3 contains 14 residues. Trimming cost V 2 bases and J 5 bases; bases outside gene matches: 5. Germline V gives CDR1 MNHEY, CDR2 SVGAGI. CDR3: CASSYAGVSETQYF. In DNA form, the CDR3 reads TGTGCCAGCAGTTACGCGGGAGTGTCGGAGACCCAGTACTTC.

The rearrangement uses TRBV5-1 and TRBJ2-3; TRBD2 matches 9 bases. V shed 0 bases and J 1 base; nucleotides not matched to a gene: 6. The CDR3 consists of 17 residues. Germline CDR1 is SGHRS and CDR2 is YFSETQ. In nucleotides, the CDR3 is TGCGCCAGCAGCTTGGTATCGACTAGCGGACGCACAGATACGCAGTATTTT. Its protein product is CASSLVSTSGRTDTQYF. Supplemented by reference TRBV5-1 and TRBJ2-3, the full variable domain reads KAGVTQTPRYLIKTRGQQVTLSCSPISGHRSVSWYQQTPGQGLQFLFEYFSETQRNKGNFPGRFSGRQFSNSRSEMNVSTLELGDSALYLCASSLVSTSGRTDTQYFGPGTRLTVL.

This clone was seen once. The rearrangement links TRBV7-9 to TRBJ1-2; TRBD1 agrees at 8 bases. The germline V gene has CDR1 SEHNR and CDR2 FQNEAQ (reference sequence). The V gene end was trimmed by 2 bases and the J gene end by 7 bases; junction bases not matched to a gene: 15. CDR3 length equals 17 residues. The CDR3 region is CASSLHPLRTGRRGYTF. The DNA for the CDR3 is TGTGCCAGCAGCTTACATCCCCTCAGGACAGGGCGTCGTGGCTACACCTTC.

The chain's CDR3 is CASSIYPRGSSYNEQFF. CDR3 DNA: TGTGCCAGTAGTATTTATCCCCGTGGGAGCTCCTACAATGAGCAGTTCTTC. V and J are TRBV19 and TRBJ2-1; tentative D call: TRBD2 (5 bases). The ends were cut back, 3 bases at V and 0 bases at J, with 15 bases in the middle. The V gene's germline CDR1 is LNHDA and CDR2 SQIVND (reference sequence). The CDR3 contains 17 residues.